The TCR beta chain described here comes from a study of Tregs in tolerant kidney transplant recipients. Study conclusions and caveats: Biological reproducibility was not directly addressed, but technical replication error appeared minimal. Tregs expanded with activated donor B cells seemed most donor-specific. Donor-specific Treg expansion exceeded global Treg expansion in tolerant patients, suggesting antigen drive.

The CDR3 has 12 amino acids. Germline V gives CDR1 MNHNS, CDR2 SASEGT. Trimming cost V 6 bases and J 2 bases, with 8 bases left between them. This clone was detected a few times. Its antigen is unknown. Repertoires were generated with immunoSEQ multiplex PCR, while TCRdb's copy carries only in-frame clones and drops some. The sample shows about 110,000 clones, about 90% of them seen only once. The V gene is TRBV6-1, the J gene TRBJ2-7; D uncertain. This TCR was recovered from a human donor who received a combined kidney and bone marrow transplant. The starting material was CD4+ T cells from blood, obtained before the transplant. CDR3 nucleotides: TGTGCCAGCAGGGGCAGAACCTACGAGCAGTACTTC. Translation: CASRGRTYEQYF.